The 5 T cell receptor beta chains below come from one sample, sequenced in a study of regulatory T cells in long-lasting Graves disease. Time point in this sample: newly diagnosed GD, antithyroid drugs for less than 3 months. The TCR library was prepared using RNA isolated from PBMCs. Investigators prepared the TCR beta libraries by applying iRepertoire HTBI primers and Arm-PCR of CDR3 regions. TCRdb re-called the multiplex PCR reads with MiXCR, one entry per CDR3 protein. The data contain approximately 230,000 distinct CDR3 sequences, 15% to 20% of them singletons. The sample here was peripheral blood mononuclear cells (PBMCs), taken at new diagnosis, from a patient treated with antithyroid drugs. The receptors were sampled from a female donor with Graves disease.

This clonotype was counted at least ten times. This chain joins TRBV19 and TRBJ1-2; no reliable D call. In germline, CDR1 is LNHDA, CDR2 SQIVND (reference sequence). V lost 5 bases and J 7 bases, leaving 17 bases between the germline ends. The CDR3 extends over 14 amino acids. The CDR3 nucleotides are TGTGCCAGTAGTTCGGACGGACTGGCCCGTGGCTACACCTTC. This sequence encodes CASSSDGLARGYTF.

This clonotype has at least ten counts. Here the CDR3 DNA reads TGCAGCGTTACCTTAACAGGGGTTGAAAAACTGTTTTTT. It specifies CSVTLTGVEKLFF. The chain recombines TRBV29-1 with TRBJ1-4; 7 nucleotides agree with TRBD1. V was clipped by 5 bases and J by 7 bases; unmatched bases: 7. CDR3 length: 13 residues. Germline assignment: CDR1 SQVTM and CDR2 ANQGSEA.

This clonotype occurred many times. The chain employs TRBV11-2 and TRBJ2-5; no firm D call. CDR1 SGHAT and CDR2 FQNNGV come from the germline V gene. V lost 0 bases, J lost 2 bases, and 10 bases lay in between. The length of the CDR3 is 15 residues. This CDR3 is CASSLDTAVQETQYF. CDR3 nucleotide sequence: TGTGCCAGCAGCTTAGATACGGCCGTTCAAGAGACCCAGTACTTC.

This clonotype was seen repeatedly, ten times or more. The chain carries TRBV12-3 or TRBV12-4 and TRBJ2-1; TRBD2 matches 8 bases. The CDR3 extends over 16 amino acids. Losses at the gene ends were 7 bases for V and 7 bases for J; bases not matched to a gene: 15. The CDR3 region is CASTPLPSGPINEQFF. CDR3 coding DNA: TGTGCCAGCACCCCCCTCCCTAGCGGGCCCATTAATGAGCAGTTCTTC.

The gene calls are TRBV9 and TRBJ2-5; TRBD2 matches 16 bases. Unmatched junction bases numbered 10, after V lost 0 bases and J lost 5 bases. Germline CDR1 SGDLS, CDR2 YYNGEE. This CDR3 has 19 amino acids. Here the CDR3 reads CASSVEGTSGRASEETQYF. The CDR3 DNA is TGTGCCAGCAGCGTAGAGGGGACTAGCGGGAGGGCCTCGGAGGAGACCCAGTACTTC.